This T cell receptor (beta chain) was sequenced during a study of HIV-infected patients and healthy controls. This clonotype was counted only a few times. TCRdb reprocessed the 5' RACE reads with MiXCR, giving one entry per CDR3 protein. Of 55,000 to 70,000 distinct CDR3 sequences listed, about 19% are singletons. The sequencing sample was made of CD4+ T cells from blood. This receptor was taken from a human donor in good health.

DNA of the CDR3: TGCAGTGCTAGAACGCAGCGTAATGAAAAACTGTTTTTT. Translating gives CSARTQRNEKLFF. This chain connects TRBV20-1 to TRBJ1-4; D gene unclear. V lost 2 bases to trimming and J lost 4 bases, with 8 bases between them. The CDR3 is 13 amino acids. CDR1 is DFQATT and CDR2 is SNEGSKA in the germline V gene (reference sequence).